These 8 T cell receptor beta chains share one sample of origin, sequenced in a study of blood T cell repertoires in COVID-19. Sequencing used immunoSEQ multiplex PCR; TCRdb keeps in-frame clones, though not all of them. The sample records under 75,000 clones, roughly 84% being singletons. The sample comprised peripheral blood. The receptors shown here come from a woman under 30 with acute or convalescent COVID-19.

The CDR3: CATSDLTGGTDTQYF. CDR3 nucleotide sequence: TGTGCCACCAGTGACCTCACAGGGGGTACAGATACGCAGTATTTT. The chain couples TRBV24-1 to TRBJ2-3; 8 nucleotides align to TRBD1. V lost 4 bases and J lost 3; bases outside the gene matches: 5. The length of the CDR3 is 15 residues. Germline loops: CDR1 KGHDR, CDR2 SFDVKD.

The J gene is TRBJ1-3, the V gene TRBV3-1 (or the pseudogene TRBV3-2); D might be TRBD1 (6 bases). Trimming removed 5 bases at V and 1 base at J, with 15 bases between. This CDR3 spans 16 amino acids. From germline, CDR1 is LGHDT and CDR2 YNNKEL (reference sequence). CDR3 in amino acids: CASSADRTWSGNTIYF. CDR3 DNA: TGTGCCAGCAGCGCCGACAGGACATGGTCTGGAAACACCATATATTTT.

J is TRBJ2-7 and V is TRBV3-1 (or the pseudogene TRBV3-2); tentatively, D is TRBD1 (5 bases). Deletions cut 1 base from V and 2 bases from J, with 15 bases between. Looked up from germline, CDR1 is LGHDT and CDR2 is YNNKEL (reference sequence). The CDR3 sequence is 16 residues long. As DNA, the CDR3 is TGTGCCAGCAGCCAAGGTATGGGCCTGACAGCCTACGAGCAGTACTTC. Translating it yields CASSQGMGLTAYEQYF.

This chain joins TRBV9 and TRBJ2-2; 9 bases are shared with TRBD1. The junction had 7 bases not matched to a gene; V was cut back by 3 bases and J by 1 base. This CDR3 is built from 17 residues. CDR1 SGDLS and CDR2 YYNGEE come from the germline V gene. The CDR3 loop is CASSARQGGGNTGELFF. The CDR3 DNA reads TGTGCCAGCAGCGCGCGACAGGGGGGCGGGAACACCGGGGAGCTGTTTTTT.

The chain recombines TRBV15 with TRBJ2-1, with D hard to call. Per the germline V gene, CDR1 is LNHNV and CDR2 is YYDKDF (reference sequence). V lost 0 bases, J lost 2 bases, and 11 bases lay in between. CDR3 length: 16 amino acids. The CDR3 DNA is TGTGCCACCAGCAGAGATGCTACGAATACCTACAATGAGCAGTTCTTC. Translating gives CATSRDATNTYNEQFF.

In its sample, this clone was seen once. The V call is TRBV6-5, the J call TRBJ1-2, with TRBD1 matching 12 bases. The CDR3 contains 15 residues. The V gene's germline CDR1 is MNHEY and CDR2 SVGAGI. The V segment lost 6 bases and the J segment 8 bases; nucleotides outside the gene matches: 10. The CDR3 region is CASRWGTGGLYGYTF. The CDR3 coding sequence is TGTGCCAGCAGGTGGGGGACAGGGGGCTTATACGGCTACACCTTC.

There are a few counts of this clone. The J gene is TRBJ2-1, the V gene TRBV5-4; TRBD2 matches at 8 bases. V lost 6 bases, J lost 9 bases, and 11 bases stayed unmatched. CDR3 length: 14 residues. CDR1 is SGHNT, CDR2 YYREEE, per germline (reference sequence). In nucleotides, the CDR3 is TGTGCCAGCAACTCCCGCGGGGGGCCGGGTGAGCAGTTCTTC. It codes for CASNSRGGPGEQFF.

The gene calls are TRBV2 and TRBJ2-5; D gene ambiguous. V dropped 2 bases and J dropped 4 bases, with 8 bases sitting between them. This CDR3 has 13 residues. CDR1 is SNHLY, CDR2 FYNNEI, per germline. The CDR3 DNA is TGTGCCAGCAGTGAAACTTGGTCAGAGACCCAGTACTTC. It translates to CASSETWSETQYF.